The rows below give T cell receptor beta chains drawn from one sample of a study of OX40 agonist ivuxolimab in advanced cancers. Here immunoSEQ multiplex PCR was the method, and the copy in TCRdb shows in-frame clones only, minus some. Among 60,000 to 80,000 clones listed, 92% were seen once. The specimen comprised CD4+ or CD8+ T cells sorted from blood, sampled in a trial of the OX40 agonist ivuxolimab. The receptors derive from an adult with an advanced solid tumor such as melanoma, head and neck, liver or kidney cancer. CDR3s include the opening cysteine and the closing phenylalanine or tryptophan. D genes are given only for firm matches. The size of a clone is reported for some rows only, either as once, few or many, or as a class for expanded clones.

clone_size	v_call	j_call	d_call	cdr3_aa	cdr3_nt
NA	TRBV7-6	TRBJ2-7	TRBD2	CASSLNPTSGIYEQYF	TGTGCCAGCAGCCTAAACCCGACTAGCGGGATCTACGAGCAGTACTTC
NA	TRBV5-1	TRBJ1-2	NA	CASRGALVPGYTF	TGCGCCAGCAGGGGGGCCTTAGTCCCTGGCTACACCTTC
NA	TRBV7-2	TRBJ2-3	NA	CASSLGHSTDTQYF	TGTGCCAGCAGCCTTGGACATAGCACAGATACGCAGTATTTT
once	TRBV6-1	TRBJ2-1	TRBD2	CASRALAATYNEQFF	TGTGCCAGCAGAGCGCTAGCGGCTACCTACAATGAGCAGTTCTTC
NA	TRBV11-2	TRBJ2-1	TRBD2	CASSSPGGGEQFF	TGTGCCAGCAGCTCCCCGGGGGGAGGCGAGCAGTTCTTC
NA	TRBV10-2	TRBJ2-5	TRBD2	CASRGLAGAETQYF	TGCGCCAGCAGGGGACTAGCGGGAGCTGAGACCCAGTACTTC
NA	TRBV19	TRBJ1-1	NA	CASNQGKRTEAFF	TGTGCCAGTAACCAGGGGAAGAGAACTGAAGCTTTCTTT
NA	TRBV18	TRBJ1-4	TRBD1	CASSAGQGIWEKLFF	TGTGCCAGCTCAGCGGGACAGGGGATTTGGGAAAAACTGTTTTTT
NA	TRBV10-3	TRBJ2-2	TRBD2	CAMAGGQGTGELFF	TGTGCCATGGCGGGAGGCCAGGGGACCGGGGAGCTGTTTTTT
NA	TRBV5-6	TRBJ1-5	NA	CASSLNGGRLNQPQHF	TGTGCCAGCAGCTTGAACGGCGGCAGGCTCAATCAGCCCCAGCATTTT
once	TRBV18	TRBJ2-7	TRBD1	CASSRDRGPYEQYF	TGTGCCAGCTCACGGGACAGGGGTCCCTACGAGCAGTACTTC
NA	TRBV12-5	TRBJ1-5	NA	CASGTYTGTLSNQPQHF	TGTGCTAGTGGGACTTACACCGGGACACTCAGCAATCAGCCCCAGCATTTT
NA	TRBV5-1	TRBJ1-1	NA	CASSRGTANTEAFF	TGCGCCAGCAGCAGGGGGACGGCGAACACTGAAGCTTTCTTT
NA	TRBV5-1	TRBJ2-7	NA	CASSKPDESSYEQYF	TGCGCCAGCAGCAAGCCCGACGAGAGCTCCTACGAGCAGTACTTC
NA	TRBV12-5	TRBJ1-1	NA	CASGLVKGSGIDTEAFF	TGTGCTAGTGGTTTGGTGAAGGGCTCTGGGATTGACACTGAAGCTTTCTTT